This TCR beta chain was observed in a study of cytomegalovirus exposure and HLA in healthy donors. PCR employed 60 Vbeta and 13 Jbeta primers. The protocol was immunoSEQ multiplex PCR, while the TCRdb copy is restricted to in-frame clones and leaves out a portion. The table records 150,000 to 200,000 clones, around 79% of them present only once. CDR3 length equals 14 residues. Germline values: CDR1 LNHDA, CDR2 SQIVND (reference sequence). V lost 3 bases and J 3 bases, leaving 6 bases between the germline ends. The source of this sequence is a woman aged 50 to 65 in good health and CMV-seropositive. The source material was PBMCs. The chain couples TRBV19 to TRBJ2-6; a possible D gene is TRBD2 (6 bases). The CDR3 reads CASSIGGGANVLTF. The DNA of the CDR3 is TGTGCCAGTAGTATCGGGGGTGGGGCCAACGTCCTGACTTTC.